These 13 T cell receptor beta chains came from one sample sequenced in a study of OX40 agonist ivuxolimab in advanced cancers. Repertoires were generated with immunoSEQ multiplex PCR, while TCRdb's copy carries only in-frame clones and drops some. Of more than 55,000 clones listed, roughly 87% are singletons. The material sequenced was CD4+ or CD8+ T cells sorted from blood, taken in a trial of the OX40 agonist ivuxolimab. These receptors originate from an adult with an advanced solid tumor such as melanoma, head and neck, liver or kidney cancer.

The V and J genes are TRBV5-4 and TRBJ2-2; 9 bases align to TRBD1. Germline V gives CDR1 SGHNT, CDR2 YYREEE (reference sequence). The CDR3 has 17 amino acids. V lost 4 bases to trimming and J lost 6 bases; unmatched junction nucleotides: 13. The CDR3 DNA reads TGTGCCAGCAGCAGGGGGGACAGGGTGGGAGGGCCCGGGGAGCTGTTTTTT. Translated, it gives CASSRGDRVGGPGELFF.

This clone has only a few counts. The CDR3 protein is CASSSTINRNEQYF. The CDR3 coding sequence is TGCGCCAGCAGTTCGACCATAAATCGTAACGAGCAGTACTTC. J is TRBJ2-7 and V is TRBV10-1, with D unclear. The CDR3 consists of 14 residues. In germline, CDR1 is WNHNN, CDR2 SYGVQD (reference sequence). Trimming removed 5 bases from V and 5 bases from J, with 16 bases in between.

The rearrangement links TRBV7-2 to TRBJ2-1; the D gene is possibly TRBD2 (6 bases). The V gene lost 3 bases and the J gene lost 10 bases, with 13 bases spanning the gap. The CDR3 covers 13 residues. Germline CDR1 is SGHTA and CDR2 is FQGNSA. The CDR3 DNA reads as TGTGCCAGCAGCTTGGCCGGGGGTGGAGAGCAGTTCTTC. This encodes CASSLAGGGEQFF.

This chain uses TRBV20-1 with TRBJ2-7; D is undetermined. The CDR3 consists of 11 residues. Germline values: CDR1 DFQATT, CDR2 SNEGSKA (reference sequence). V was trimmed by 1 base and J by 6 bases, leaving 7 bases between them. The CDR3 loop is CSARVSREQYF. CDR3 coding DNA: TGCAGTGCTAGAGTTTCTCGCGAGCAGTACTTC.

The chain recombines TRBV5-6 with TRBJ2-1; either TRBD1 or TRBD2 may fit D (5 bases each). The CDR3 spans 14 residues. The V and J ends lost 4 bases and 6 bases respectively, with 14 bases between them. Germline CDR1 is SGHDT and CDR2 is YYEEEE. CDR3 nucleotides: TGTGCCAGCAGCACGGACAAGGCGGGCAATGAGCAGTTCTTC. Its protein is CASSTDKAGNEQFF.

The rearrangement joins TRBV27 to TRBJ2-3; the D is unclear. Trimming took off 2 bases at V and 5 bases at J, with 14 bases between the two ends. This CDR3 has 15 amino acids. CDR1 and CDR2 (germline): MNHEY, SMNVEV (reference sequence). CDR3 sequence reads: CASSLGLSQRDTQYF. The CDR3 nucleotides read TGTGCCAGCAGTTTAGGGCTGTCGCAGAGAGATACGCAGTATTTT.

The chain employs TRBV2 and TRBJ1-1; D is unclear. V was cut by 2 bases and J by 3 bases, with 13 bases left in between. The CDR3 loop spans 15 amino acids. The germline CDR1 and CDR2 sequences are SNHLY and FYNNEI. CDR3 nucleotides: TGTGCCAGCAGTGAACAGCTCCCATGGGACACTGAAGCTTTCTTT. This sequence encodes CASSEQLPWDTEAFF.

The CDR3 sequence is CASSLTGAIRETQYF. CDR3 DNA: TGTGCCAGCAGCTTAACAGGAGCGATTAGGGAGACCCAGTACTTC. The chain links TRBV7-3 to TRBJ2-5; D call uncertain. The CDR3 has 15 amino acids. Germline values: CDR1 SGHTA, CDR2 FQGTGA. Between the trimmed V and J ends, which lost 0 bases and 5 bases, there was a span of 13 bases.

The rearrangement joins TRBV11-3 to TRBJ2-7; no definite D call. The CDR3 is 13 amino acids. V lost 5 bases and J lost 2, with 10 bases in between. Germline-derived CDR1 and CDR2 are SGHNT and YENEEA. DNA of the CDR3: TGTGCCAGCAGCGCAGGCCCCACCTACGAGCAGTACTTC. This encodes CASSAGPTYEQYF. Drawing the rest from reference TRBV11-3 and TRBJ2-7, the complete variable domain is EAGVVQSPRYKIIEKKQPVAFWCNPISGHNTLYWYLQNLGQGPELLIRYENEEAVDDSQLPKDRFSAERLKGVDSTLKIQPAELGDSAVYLCASSAGPTYEQYFGPGTRLTVT.

J is TRBJ2-5 and V is TRBV27; D is ambiguous. The CDR3 consists of 14 residues. Trimming stripped 3 bases from V and 0 bases from J, with 8 bases between. Germline V gene sequence: CDR1 MNHEY, CDR2 SMNVEV (reference sequence). The CDR3 reads CASSFDGYQETQYF. Here the CDR3 DNA reads TGTGCCAGCAGTTTCGATGGGTACCAAGAGACCCAGTACTTC.

This clone was counted only a few times. The chain joins TRBV4-2 to TRBJ2-2; D may be TRBD2 (5 bases). V lost 4 bases to trimming and J lost 6 bases, with 9 bases between them. CDR1 is LGHNA, CDR2 YNFKEQ, per germline. The CDR3 runs 13 residues. The CDR3 bases are TGTGCCAGCAGCCGAGGCGGGTCCGGGGAGCTGTTTTTT. Protein: CASSRGGSGELFF.

This chain uses TRBV14 with TRBJ2-1; 10 nucleotides match TRBD2. The length of the CDR3 is 15 residues. Germline V gives CDR1 SGHDN, CDR2 FVKESK. The V segment lost 5 bases and the J segment 7 bases; nucleotides outside the gene matches: 8. CDR3 amino acids: CASSVRASGSNEQFF. The CDR3 bases are TGTGCCAGCAGCGTGAGGGCTAGCGGGAGTAATGAGCAGTTCTTC.

This clone has only a few counts. The V gene is TRBV10-3, the J gene TRBJ1-1; no clear D gene. This CDR3 has 13 residues. V dropped 7 bases and J dropped 0 bases, with 9 bases sitting between them. Germline V gene sequence: CDR1 ENHRY, CDR2 SYGVKD. The CDR3 DNA is TGTGCCATCAACGCCCAGATGAACACTGAAGCTTTCTTT. This translates into CAINAQMNTEAFF.